This entry lists 21 T cell receptor beta chains sequenced from one sample in a study of early T cells in non-severe SARS-CoV-2 infection. From the 5' RACE reads, TCRdb called clonotypes with MiXCR, one entry per CDR3 protein. Found here are tens of thousands of distinct CDR3 sequences, 10% to 15% of them singletons; the top ten hold 2.9%. Sequenced sample: whole blood. The receptors stem from an adult who was a healthcare worker with PCR-confirmed SARS-CoV-2 infection or an uninfected control (not recorded which).

This clonotype has ten or more counts. The chain links TRBV6-5 to TRBJ2-7; D is possibly TRBD2 (6 bases). Per germline, CDR1 MNHEY and CDR2 SVGAGI. The CDR3 length is 15 residues. The V end was cut by 6 bases, the J end by 7 bases, with 22 bases between. The CDR3 region is CASSPPSGGTFEQYF. For the CDR3, the DNA is TGTGCCAGCAGCCCCCCGAGTGGCGGGACGTTTGAGCAGTACTTC.

This clonotype was counted many times. The chain recombines TRBV10-1 with TRBJ2-2; tentatively, D is TRBD2 (6 bases). V dropped 4 bases and J dropped 4 bases, with 7 bases sitting between them. Germline-derived CDR1 and CDR2 are WNHNN and SYGVQD (reference sequence). The CDR3 has 13 residues. DNA of the CDR3: TGCGCCAGCAGTGGGAGGGCCACCGGGGAGCTGTTTTTT. It translates to CASSGRATGELFF.

The sample holds many counts of this clonotype. V and J are TRBV11-2 and TRBJ2-5; 10 bases fit TRBD2. J lost 3 bases, V lost 3 bases, and 1 base had no gene match. The CDR3 totals 14 residues. CDR1 is SGHAT and CDR2 is FQNNGV in the germline V gene. The CDR3 loop reads CASSFTSGKETQYF. The DNA of the CDR3 is TGTGCCAGCAGCTTTACTAGCGGGAAAGAGACCCAGTACTTC.

Remarks on this clonotype: A much larger clone is a single base away; this may be a read error. The chain carries TRBV9 and TRBJ1-2; perhaps TRBD1 as D (5 bases). The CDR3 covers 14 residues. Germline V gene data show CDR1 as SGDLS and CDR2 as YYNGEE. The CDR3, as DNA: TGTGCCAGCAGCGTAGGTGCCGGGGACTATGGCTACGCCTTC. It encodes CASSVGAGDYGYAF. The variable domain in full, with the rest retrieved from reference TRBV9 and TRBJ1-2, is DSGVTQTPKHLITATGQRVTLRCSPRSGDLSVYWYQQSLDQGLQFLIQYYNGEERAKGNILERFSAQQFPDLHSELNLSSLELGDSALYFCASSVGAGDYGYAFGSGTRLTVV.

The chain recombines TRBV2 with TRBJ1-1; possible D gene TRBD1, 5 bases. Per the germline V gene, CDR1 is SNHLY and CDR2 is FYNNEI. The CDR3 contains 11 residues. The V and J ends lost 4 bases and 8 bases respectively, with 8 bases between them. CDR3 bases: TGTGCCAGCAGTGCGGAGGGGGAAGCTTTCTTT. Its translation: CASSAEGEAFF.

This clonotype was detected ten times or more. The V gene is TRBV12-5, the J gene TRBJ1-1; the D gene is possibly TRBD1 (6 bases). Germline V CDR1 and CDR2: LGHNT, FRNRAP. The CDR3 length is 16 residues. The ends were cut back, 1 base at V and 0 bases at J, with 12 bases in the middle. The CDR3 loop reads CASGLGTAFVNTEAFF. Here the CDR3 DNA reads TGTGCTAGTGGTTTGGGGACAGCGTTCGTGAACACTGAAGCTTTCTTT.

The V and J genes are TRBV9 and TRBJ2-1; perhaps TRBD2 as D (5 bases). In germline, CDR1 is SGDLS, CDR2 YYNGEE. The CDR3 has 14 amino acids. The ends were cut back, 3 bases at V and 6 bases at J, with 13 bases in the middle. For the CDR3, the DNA is TGTGCCAGCAGCGGGACCCCCGCGGGCAATGAGCAGTTCTTC. This translates into CASSGTPAGNEQFF.

This clonotype has just a few counts. J is TRBJ2-1 and V is TRBV7-3; 8 bases match TRBD1. The CDR3 is 12 amino acids. Germline V gene data show CDR1 as SGHTA and CDR2 as FQGTGA. With V trimmed by 3 bases and J by 14 bases, 6 bases remained unmatched. The CDR3 sequence: CASSFTDREKFF. CDR3 DNA sequence: TGTGCCAGCAGCTTCACGGACAGGGAAAAGTTCTTC.

This clonotype has at least ten counts. V is TRBV12-3 or TRBV12-4 and J is TRBJ2-6; D uncertain. V was cut by 6 bases and J by 0 bases, with 21 bases left in between. The CDR3 sequence is 19 residues long. The CDR3 reads CASSFHVGLGLSGANVLTF. The DNA of the CDR3 is TGTGCCAGCAGCTTTCATGTGGGGTTAGGTCTCTCTGGGGCCAACGTCCTGACTTTC.

This clonotype appeared a few times. The chain carries TRBV4-2 and TRBJ2-1; TRBD2 is a possible D gene (6 bases). Trimming took 0 bases from V and 8 from J, leaving 17 bases between them. Germline assignment: CDR1 LGHNA and CDR2 YNFKEQ. The CDR3 has 16 amino acids. The CDR3 region is CASSQDPRERADEQFF. CDR3 sequence (DNA): TGTGCCAGCAGCCAAGATCCTAGGGAGCGGGCCGATGAGCAGTTCTTC.

The DNA of the CDR3 is TGTGCCAGCAGTCCCTACGTGACTAGCGGGACCTACGAGCAGTACTTC. This translates into CASSPYVTSGTYEQYF. V gene TRBV13 combines with J gene TRBJ2-7; 11 bases agree with TRBD2. From germline, CDR1 is PRHDT and CDR2 FYEKMQ (reference sequence). J was trimmed by 2 bases and V by 6 bases; bases with no gene match: 9. The CDR3 runs 16 residues.

This clonotype was recorded at least ten times. The chain carries TRBV3-1 and TRBJ2-2, with D unclear. V was pared by 1 base and J by 0 bases, with 6 bases between. The germline V gene has CDR1 LGHDT and CDR2 YNNKEL (reference sequence). The CDR3 length is 15 residues. CDR3 bases: TGTGCCAGCAGCCAAGGTCCGGCGAACACCGGGGAGCTGTTTTTT. Amino acids: CASSQGPANTGELFF.

This clonotype was observed at least ten times. V usage is TRBV12-3 or TRBV12-4 and J usage is TRBJ2-1, with 7 positions matching TRBD1. The V gene end was trimmed by 6 bases and the J gene end by 4 bases; junction bases not matched to a gene: 12. There are 16 residues in the CDR3. CDR3 region: CASSPTPGQYYNEQFF. The CDR3 DNA reads as TGTGCCAGCAGCCCTACTCCGGGACAGTATTACAATGAGCAGTTCTTC.

This clonotype was detected ten times or more. This sequence joins TRBV19 and TRBJ2-1; 7 nucleotides align to TRBD1. V dropped 7 bases and J dropped 1; count of bases not matched to a gene: 7. The germline V gene has CDR1 LNHDA and CDR2 SQIVND (reference sequence). The CDR3 contains 15 residues. CDR3 residues: CASTVGGGSYNEQFF. The CDR3 coding sequence is TGTGCCAGTACGGTAGGGGGCGGTTCCTACAATGAGCAGTTCTTC.

This chain joins TRBV18 and TRBJ1-1, with D hard to call. The V end lost 3 bases, the J end lost 2 bases, and 13 bases lay between the germline ends. The CDR3 spans 15 residues. CDR1 and CDR2 (germline): KGHSH, LQKENI. The CDR3 DNA is TGTGCCAGCTCACCCATCGAGGGCAGAAACACTGAAGCTTTCTTT. Amino acids: CASSPIEGRNTEAFF.

The chain carries TRBV4-1 and TRBJ2-1, with D possibly matching TRBD2 (7 bases). Per germline, CDR1 MGHRA and CDR2 YSYEKL. V gave up 3 bases and J gave up 10 bases, with 10 bases separating them. The CDR3 is made up of 12 amino acids. This CDR3 reads CASSQSGTEQFF. The CDR3 nucleotides read TGCGCCAGCAGCCAGAGCGGGACAGAGCAGTTCTTC.

This clonotype was observed a few times. The CDR3 DNA sequence: TGTGCCAGCAGCTTCCCCACCGGGGAGCTGTTTTTT. It specifies CASSFPTGELFF. This chain connects TRBV3-1 to TRBJ2-2; D is unresolved. V dropped 5 bases and J dropped 4 bases, with 5 bases sitting between them. The CDR3 has 12 amino acids. The germline V gene has CDR1 LGHDT and CDR2 YNNKEL (reference sequence). The full variable domain, with the rest looked up from reference TRBV3-1 and TRBJ2-2, is DTAVSQTPKYLVTQMGNDKSIKCEQNLGHDTMYWYKQDSKKFLKIMFSYNNKELIINETVPNRFSPKSPDKAHLNLHINSLELGDSAVYFCASSFPTGELFFGEGSRLTVL.

This clonotype was counted many times. The chain combines TRBV10-3 with TRBJ2-4, with a weak D call TRBD1 (6 bases). Germline loops: CDR1 ENHRY, CDR2 SYGVKD. V dropped 2 bases and J dropped 7 bases, with 15 bases sitting between them. This CDR3 has 15 residues. CDR3 sequence: CAISEGRTELNIQYF. CDR3 in DNA: TGTGCCATCAGTGAGGGACGGACAGAGCTTAACATTCAGTACTTC.

This clonotype was seen ten or more times. J is TRBJ1-1 and V is TRBV7-9; 7 bases line up with TRBD1. There are 17 residues in the CDR3. The germline V gene encodes CDR1 SEHNR and CDR2 FQNEAQ (reference sequence). With V trimmed by 6 bases and J by 5 bases, 18 bases remained unmatched. The CDR3 region has the DNA TGTGCCAGCAGAGCTCCCGGGACAGTCTATGGAGAGACTGAAGCTTTCTTT. It encodes CASRAPGTVYGETEAFF.

This clonotype came up many times. The genes are TRBV28 and TRBJ1-6; a possible D gene is TRBD1 (5 bases). V dropped 5 bases and J dropped 7 bases, with 21 bases sitting between them. The CDR3 contains 17 residues. The V gene's germline CDR1 is MDHEN and CDR2 SYDVKM. The CDR3 loop reads CASSRRAGTTQNSPLHF. DNA of the CDR3: TGTGCCAGCAGTCGGCGGGCAGGGACGACTCAGAATTCACCCCTCCACTTT.

This clonotype came up once. The CDR3 does not end in the conserved phenylalanine or tryptophan, so this is likely a read error. The genes are TRBV28 and TRBJ1-2; D not certain. The germline gives CDR1 MDHEN, CDR2 SYDVKM. This CDR3 contains 12 residues. Trimming cost V 6 bases and J 5 bases, with 10 bases left between them. This CDR3 reads CASSKGYYGYTS. The DNA of the CDR3 is TGTGCCAGCAGCAAAGGTTATTATGGCTACACCTCC.